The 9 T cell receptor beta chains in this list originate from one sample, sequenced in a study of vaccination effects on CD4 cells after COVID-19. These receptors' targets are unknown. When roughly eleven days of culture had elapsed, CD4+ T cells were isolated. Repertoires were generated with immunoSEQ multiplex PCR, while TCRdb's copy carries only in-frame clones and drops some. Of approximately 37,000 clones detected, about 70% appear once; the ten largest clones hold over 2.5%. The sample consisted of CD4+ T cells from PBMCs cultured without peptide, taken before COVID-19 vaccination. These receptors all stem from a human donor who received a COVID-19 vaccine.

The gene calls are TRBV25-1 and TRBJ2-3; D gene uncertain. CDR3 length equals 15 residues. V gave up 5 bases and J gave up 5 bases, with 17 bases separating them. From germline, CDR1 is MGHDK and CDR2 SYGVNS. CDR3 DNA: TGTGCCAGCAGTTCAGACATTCTCCTGGGAGATACGCAGTATTTT. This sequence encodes CASSSDILLGDTQYF.

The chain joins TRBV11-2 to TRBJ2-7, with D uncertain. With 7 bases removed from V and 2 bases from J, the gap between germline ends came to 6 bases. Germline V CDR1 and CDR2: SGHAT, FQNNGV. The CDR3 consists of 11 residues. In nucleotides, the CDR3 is TGTGCCAGCACCCCGGCCTACGAGCAGTACTTC. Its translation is CASTPAYEQYF.

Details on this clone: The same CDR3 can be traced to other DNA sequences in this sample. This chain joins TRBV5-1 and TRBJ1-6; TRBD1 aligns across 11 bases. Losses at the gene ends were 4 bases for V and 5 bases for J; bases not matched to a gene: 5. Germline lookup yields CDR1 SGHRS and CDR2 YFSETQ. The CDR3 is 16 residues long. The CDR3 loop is CASSLGTGGNNSPLHF. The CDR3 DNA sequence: TGCGCCAGCAGCCTCGGGACAGGGGGTAATAATTCACCCCTCCACTTT.

Here the CDR3 DNA reads TGTGCCAGCAGCGTAGGGGAGGGGAGGGTGAAGAATGAGCAGTTCTTC. Protein sequence: CASSVGEGRVKNEQFF. The J gene is TRBJ2-1, the V gene TRBV9; 7 bases are a match to TRBD2. Trimming at V came to 0 bases and at J to 7 bases, leaving 10 bases not matched to a gene. Germline assignment: CDR1 SGDLS and CDR2 YYNGEE. The CDR3 totals 16 residues.

The CDR3 reads CASSNRGEQFF. The CDR3, as DNA: TGTGCCAGTAGTAACAGGGGGGAGCAGTTCTTC. The rearrangement joins TRBV19 to TRBJ2-1; TRBD1 matches at 8 bases. The CDR3 covers 11 residues. Germline V gene data show CDR1 as LNHDA and CDR2 as SQIVND (reference sequence). V was pared by 4 bases and J by 10 bases, with 0 bases of the junction left unmatched.

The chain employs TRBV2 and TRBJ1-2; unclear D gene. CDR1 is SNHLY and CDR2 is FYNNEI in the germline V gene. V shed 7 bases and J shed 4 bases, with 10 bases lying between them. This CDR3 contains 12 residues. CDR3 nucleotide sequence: TGTGCCAGCACCATCGGGAGCTATGGCTACACCTTC. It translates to CASTIGSYGYTF.

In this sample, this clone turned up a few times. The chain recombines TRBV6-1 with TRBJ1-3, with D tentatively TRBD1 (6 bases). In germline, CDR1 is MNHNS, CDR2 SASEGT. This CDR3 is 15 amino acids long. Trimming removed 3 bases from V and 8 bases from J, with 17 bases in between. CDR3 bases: TGTGCCAGCAGTGATGGAGGGGGGCTCCTGGACACCATATATTTT. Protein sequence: CASSDGGGLLDTIYF.

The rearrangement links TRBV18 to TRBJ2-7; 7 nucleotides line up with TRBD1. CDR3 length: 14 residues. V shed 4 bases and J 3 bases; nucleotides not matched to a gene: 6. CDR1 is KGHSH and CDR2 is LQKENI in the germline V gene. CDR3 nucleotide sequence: TGTGCCAGCTCACAGACAGGGACCTTCTACGAGCAGTACTTC. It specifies CASSQTGTFYEQYF. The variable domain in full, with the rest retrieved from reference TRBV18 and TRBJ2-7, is NAGVMQNPRHLVRRRGQEARLRCSPMKGHSHVYWYRQLPEEGLKFMVYLQKENIIDESGMPKERFSAEFPKEGPSILRIQQVVRGDSAAYFCASSQTGTFYEQYFGPGTRLTVT.

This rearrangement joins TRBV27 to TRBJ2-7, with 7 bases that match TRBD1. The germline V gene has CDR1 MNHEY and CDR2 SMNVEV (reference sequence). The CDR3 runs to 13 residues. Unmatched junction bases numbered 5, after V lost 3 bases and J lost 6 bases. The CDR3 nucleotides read TGTGCCAGCAGTTTGTCGACAGGGAGCGAGCAGTACTTC. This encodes CASSLSTGSEQYF.